Below, 30 T cell receptor beta chains from the same sample are listed, as sequenced in a study of PD-1 blockade in mismatch repair-deficient tumors. Sequencing was performed with immunoSEQ multiplex PCR; in TCRdb, only in-frame clones are kept and a portion is missing. The repertoire consists of about 84,000 clones, with 81% occurring once and the leading ten covering just over 2.5%. Material: peripheral blood, obtained 12 weeks after starting pembrolizumab. The receptors derive from an adult with mismatch repair-deficient cancer.

The CDR3 bases are TGTGCCAGCAGCCCTGTTTTCCGGGACAGGGATAAAGCTTTCTTT. Its protein is CASSPVFRDRDKAFF. The rearrangement uses TRBV7-9 and TRBJ1-1; 9 bases are shared with TRBD1. Trimming removed 5 bases from V and 9 bases from J; junction bases left unmatched: 13. CDR3 length: 15 residues. Germline V gives CDR1 SEHNR, CDR2 FQNEAQ (reference sequence).

This clone was counted between two and nine times. J is TRBJ2-1 and V is TRBV19, with 9 bases lining up with TRBD1. Germline trimming cut 4 bases from V and 9 bases from J; bases unmatched to any gene: 10. This CDR3 has 15 residues. The germline V gene encodes CDR1 LNHDA and CDR2 SQIVND (reference sequence). For the CDR3, the DNA is TGTGCCAGTAGTACGCCCGGGGACAGGGAGGGTGAGCAGTTCTTC. It is translated as CASSTPGDREGEQFF.

This sequence joins TRBV7-9 and TRBJ1-2; D is unclear. Trimming removed 5 bases at V and 3 bases at J, with 7 bases between. This CDR3 region has 12 residues. Germline-derived CDR1 and CDR2 are SEHNR and FQNEAQ (reference sequence). CDR3 sequence reads: CASSPADYGYTF. CDR3 sequence (DNA): TGTGCCAGCAGCCCGGCCGACTATGGCTACACCTTC.

The chain is built from TRBV20-1 and TRBJ1-2; TRBD1 might be the D (5 bases). The CDR3 runs to 11 residues. The V end was cut by 3 bases, the J end by 7 bases, with 9 bases between. The germline V gene encodes CDR1 DFQATT and CDR2 SNEGSKA (reference sequence). The chain's CDR3 is CSASGAAGYTF. The CDR3, as DNA: TGCAGTGCTAGTGGGGCCGCTGGCTACACCTTC.

The V call is TRBV7-9, the J call TRBJ1-4; maybe TRBD1 (6 bases). CDR3 length equals 15 residues. Trimming cost V 1 base and J 1 base, with 7 bases left between them. The V gene's germline CDR1 is SEHNR and CDR2 FQNEAQ (reference sequence). CDR3 protein: CASSLGTVTNEKLFF. The DNA of the CDR3 is TGTGCCAGCAGCTTAGGGACAGTAACTAATGAAAAACTGTTTTTT.

V usage is TRBV6-1 and J usage is TRBJ2-1; TRBD2 aligns across 10 bases. V lost 8 bases and J lost 8; bases outside the gene matches: 9. The CDR3 is 14 amino acids. Germline CDR1 reads MNHNS; CDR2 reads SASEGT. CDR3 region: CASWGQREGDEQFF. The CDR3 DNA follows: TGTGCCAGCTGGGGTCAGCGGGAGGGCGATGAGCAGTTCTTC.

This clone was counted only a few times. The genes are TRBV5-8 and TRBJ2-1, with D perhaps TRBD1 (5 bases). The CDR3 loop spans 11 amino acids. Germline CDR1 is SGHTS and CDR2 is YDEGEE. V was trimmed by 4 bases and J by 10 bases, leaving 9 bases between them. The CDR3 sequence: CASSRTYEQFF. The CDR3 bases are TGTGCCAGCAGCCGGACATACGAGCAGTTCTTC.

This chain connects TRBV6-4 to TRBJ2-5, with a weak D call TRBD1 (5 bases). The germline V gene encodes CDR1 MRHNA and CDR2 SNTAGT. This CDR3 spans 12 amino acids. The V end was cut by 2 bases, the J end by 9 bases, with 10 bases between. As DNA, the CDR3 is TGTGCCAGCAGTGACGCTCAAGGGGCCCAGTACTTC. Amino acids: CASSDAQGAQYF.

The V call is TRBV29-1, the J call TRBJ1-2, with 7 bases matching TRBD1. This CDR3 comprises 13 residues. Germline CDR1 is SQVTM and CDR2 is ANQGSEA. The ends lost 7 bases at V and 2 bases at J; junction bases unmatched: 7. CDR3 nucleotide sequence: TGCAGCGCCGAAACAGGGGACAACTATGGCTACACCTTC. It specifies CSAETGDNYGYTF.

This chain uses TRBV6-1 with TRBJ1-4; TRBD1 matches 7 bases. From germline, CDR1 is MNHNS and CDR2 SASEGT. This CDR3 comprises 16 residues. V dropped 0 bases and J dropped 8; count of bases not matched to a gene: 9. CDR3 residues: CASSEAFLRDREKLFF. The CDR3 region has the DNA TGTGCCAGCAGTGAAGCCTTCCTCCGGGACAGAGAAAAACTGTTTTTT.

The rearrangement joins TRBV7-3 to TRBJ2-1, with D tentatively TRBD1 (6 bases). The germline V and J ends were trimmed by 6 bases and 1 base, with 7 bases remaining between them. Germline CDR1 is SGHTA and CDR2 is FQGTGA. The CDR3 spans 13 residues. CDR3 DNA: TGTGCCAGCAGTCAGGGGTCCTACAATGAGCAGTTCTTC. Protein sequence: CASSQGSYNEQFF.

This rearrangement joins TRBV30 to TRBJ2-7; 8 positions match TRBD1. V lost 5 bases to trimming and J lost 3 bases; unmatched junction nucleotides: 0. This CDR3 has 11 residues. Germline V gene data show CDR1 as GTSNPN and CDR2 as SVGIG (reference sequence). For the CDR3, the DNA is TGTGCCTGGGACAGGGGCTACGAGCAGTACTTC. Translation gives CAWDRGYEQYF.

The chain combines TRBV11-2 with TRBJ2-7, with D unresolved. Germline assignment: CDR1 SGHAT and CDR2 FQNNGV. V lost 3 bases and J 0 bases, leaving 6 bases between the germline ends. The CDR3 loop spans 13 amino acids. The CDR3 loop is CASSFGGSYEQYF. Here the CDR3 DNA reads TGTGCCAGCAGCTTCGGCGGCTCCTACGAGCAGTACTTC. Filled out from reference TRBV11-2 and TRBJ2-7, the complete variable domain reads EAGVAQSPRYKIIEKRQSVAFWCNPISGHATLYWYQQILGQGPKLLIQFQNNGVVDDSQLPKDRFSAERLKGVDSTLKIQPAKLEDSAVYLCASSFGGSYEQYFGPGTRLTVT.

The CDR3 spells CAWSAVSGGELFF. Here the CDR3 DNA reads TGTGCCTGGAGTGCGGTCTCTGGCGGGGAGCTGTTTTTT. The chain has TRBV30 and TRBJ2-2; D is ambiguous. The CDR3 totals 13 residues. The V end lost 1 base, the J end lost 7 bases, and 10 bases lay between the germline ends. Germline CDR1 GTSNPN, CDR2 SVGIG (reference sequence).

V usage is TRBV19 and J usage is TRBJ2-3; D assignment may be TRBD1 or TRBD2 (5 bases each). The V and J ends lost 1 base and 2 bases respectively, with 13 bases between them. This CDR3 spans 16 amino acids. Germline values: CDR1 LNHDA, CDR2 SQIVND (reference sequence). CDR3 in amino acids: CASSIGGTLFTDTQYF. CDR3 in DNA: TGTGCCAGTAGTATAGGTGGGACCCTATTCACAGATACGCAGTATTTT.

This CDR3 reads CASSTNIDTEAFF. The CDR3 nucleotides read TGTGCCAGCAGTACGAACATTGACACTGAAGCTTTCTTT. The chain joins TRBV27 to TRBJ1-1; D uncertain. The CDR3 has 13 residues. The V gene lost 5 bases and the J gene lost 3 bases, with 10 bases spanning the gap. Germline V gene sequence: CDR1 MNHEY, CDR2 SMNVEV (reference sequence).

This chain connects TRBV19 to TRBJ2-5; 8 bases match TRBD1. The length of the CDR3 is 13 residues. Germline CDR1 is LNHDA and CDR2 is SQIVND (reference sequence). V dropped 4 bases and J dropped 5; count of bases not matched to a gene: 3. For the CDR3, the DNA is TGTGCCAGTAGTACAGGGGGCACGGAGACCCAGTACTTC. Its protein is CASSTGGTETQYF.

V usage is TRBV6-1 and J usage is TRBJ2-7; D is possibly TRBD2 (6 bases). V lost 6 bases, J lost 1 base, and 16 bases lay in between. CDR1 and CDR2 from the germline V gene are MNHNS and SASEGT. There are 15 residues in the CDR3. In nucleotides, the CDR3 is TGTGCCAGCAGGACGGTGGCTAGCGAATCCTACGAGCAGTACTTC. This codes for CASRTVASESYEQYF.

A note on this clone: At one boundary the junction diverges from the germline segment, which might be a read error. J is TRBJ1-3 and V is TRBV7-7, with D perhaps matching TRBD1 (6 bases). CDR3 size: 17 residues. CDR1 is SSHAT, CDR2 FNYEAQ, per germline (reference sequence). The CDR3 protein is CASSLAPRGTTGNTIYF. The CDR3 coding sequence is TGTGCTAGCAGCTTAGCACCCAGGGGAACTACTGGAAACACCATATATTTT.

This rearrangement joins TRBV11-3 to TRBJ2-3; the match to TRBD2 covers 10 bases. This CDR3 has 16 residues. Germline CDR1 is SGHNT and CDR2 is YENEEA. Germline trimming cut 5 bases from V and 0 bases from J; bases unmatched to any gene: 5. The CDR3 DNA reads as TGTGCCAGCAGCGAAGCTAGCGGGAGTAGCACAGATACGCAGTATTTT. Translation: CASSEASGSSTDTQYF. The whole variable domain, remainder taken from reference TRBV11-3 and TRBJ2-3, is EAGVVQSPRYKIIEKKQPVAFWCNPISGHNTLYWYLQNLGQGPELLIRYENEEAVDDSQLPKDRFSAERLKGVDSTLKIQPAELGDSAVYLCASSEASGSSTDTQYFGPGTRLTVL.

The DNA of the CDR3 is TGTGCCAGCAGCTTAGGACAGGTCCGCGAGCAGTACTTC. This gives the protein CASSLGQVREQYF. This chain connects TRBV7-9 to TRBJ2-7; D may be TRBD1 (6 bases). V lost 1 base, J lost 6 bases, and 10 bases lay in between. The CDR3 contains 13 residues. Germline CDR1 reads SEHNR; CDR2 reads FQNEAQ (reference sequence).

In this sample, this clone turned up once. V usage is TRBV7-3 and J usage is TRBJ2-7; 7 positions agree with TRBD1. CDR1 is SGHTA and CDR2 is FQGTGA in the germline V gene. This CDR3 is 16 amino acids long. The J segment lost 3 bases and the V segment lost 4 bases, leaving 12 bases of the junction unmatched. CDR3 region: CASSSKMTGSGYEQYF. The CDR3 bases are TGTGCCAGCAGCTCCAAGATGACAGGGAGCGGCTACGAGCAGTACTTC.

V gene TRBV19 combines with J gene TRBJ1-1, with D unclear. The V and J ends lost 5 bases and 0 bases respectively, with 13 bases between them. The germline CDR1 and CDR2 sequences are LNHDA and SQIVND (reference sequence). This CDR3 has 15 amino acids. The DNA of the CDR3 is TGTGCCAGTAGTTCAGGCCCTGGGCTGAACACTGAAGCTTTCTTT. Its translation is CASSSGPGLNTEAFF.

The gene calls are TRBV9 and TRBJ2-1, with D possibly TRBD1 on 5 matching bases. Germline V gene data show CDR1 as SGDLS and CDR2 as YYNGEE. Deletions cut 4 bases from V and 2 bases from J, with 16 bases between. The CDR3 totals 16 residues. In nucleotides, the CDR3 is TGTGCCAGCAGCCCCCTCATAGGGGTGGCCTACAATGAGCAGTTCTTC. Its translation is CASSPLIGVAYNEQFF.

This clone turned up a few times. V gene TRBV7-3 combines with J gene TRBJ2-3, with D perhaps matching TRBD1 (5 bases). This CDR3 region has 14 residues. The ends were cut back, 1 base at V and 5 bases at J, with 10 bases in the middle. Per the germline V gene, CDR1 is SGHTA and CDR2 is FQGTGA. The DNA of the CDR3 is TGTGCCAGCAGCTTAAGGGGCTTTATAGATACGCAGTATTTT. Translating gives CASSLRGFIDTQYF.

The rearrangement uses TRBV9 and TRBJ1-2, with D hard to call. Germline V gene lookup returns CDR1 SGDLS and CDR2 YYNGEE. This CDR3 has 13 amino acids. V lost 4 bases, J lost 3 bases, and 10 bases lay in between. CDR3 residues: CASSLSLDYGYTF. The CDR3 bases are TGTGCCAGCAGCTTATCACTCGACTATGGCTACACCTTC.

This clone turned up a few times. The chain uses TRBV18 and TRBJ2-5, with D maybe TRBD1 (6 bases). Between the trimmed V and J ends, which lost 6 bases and 2 bases, there was a span of 7 bases. Germline CDR1 KGHSH, CDR2 LQKENI. The CDR3 consists of 12 residues. This CDR3 is CASSQGQETQYF. For the CDR3, the DNA is TGTGCCAGCTCCCAGGGGCAAGAGACCCAGTACTTC.

The V and J genes are TRBV11-2 and TRBJ2-1; 12 bases agree with TRBD2. The CDR3 has 15 amino acids. Germline values: CDR1 SGHAT, CDR2 FQNNGV. J lost 8 bases, V lost 1 base, and 3 bases had no gene match. CDR3 loop: CASSLGTSGTHEQFF. The CDR3 nucleotides are TGTGCCAGCAGCTTAGGGACTAGCGGGACCCATGAGCAGTTCTTC.

This chain joins TRBV6-5 and TRBJ1-2; D not resolved. The germline gives CDR1 MNHEY, CDR2 SVGAGI. The CDR3 totals 12 residues. V dropped 4 bases and J dropped 4 bases, with 7 bases sitting between them. DNA of the CDR3: TGTGCCAGCAGTTTGGCCAGCTATGGCTACACCTTC. Translated: CASSLASYGYTF.

Judged by abundance, this clone is medium-sized (0.01 to 0.1%). The CDR3 protein is CASGNRTRNTIYF. The CDR3, as DNA: TGTGCCAGCGGAAACAGGACCCGAAACACCATATATTTT. The chain joins TRBV11-2 to TRBJ1-3; tentative D call: TRBD1 (5 bases). The V gene lost 8 bases and the J gene lost 5 bases, with 13 bases spanning the gap. Germline-derived CDR1 and CDR2 are SGHAT and FQNNGV. CDR3 length: 13 amino acids.